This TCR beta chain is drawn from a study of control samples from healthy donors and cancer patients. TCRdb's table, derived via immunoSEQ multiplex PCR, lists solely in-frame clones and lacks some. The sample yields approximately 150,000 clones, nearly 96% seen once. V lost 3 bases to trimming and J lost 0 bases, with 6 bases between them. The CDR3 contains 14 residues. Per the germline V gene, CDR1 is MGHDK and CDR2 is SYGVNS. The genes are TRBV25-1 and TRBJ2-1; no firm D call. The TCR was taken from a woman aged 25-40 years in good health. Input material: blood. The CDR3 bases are TGTGCCAGCAGTGACAGGAGCTCCTACAATGAGCAGTTCTTC. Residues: CASSDRSSYNEQFF.